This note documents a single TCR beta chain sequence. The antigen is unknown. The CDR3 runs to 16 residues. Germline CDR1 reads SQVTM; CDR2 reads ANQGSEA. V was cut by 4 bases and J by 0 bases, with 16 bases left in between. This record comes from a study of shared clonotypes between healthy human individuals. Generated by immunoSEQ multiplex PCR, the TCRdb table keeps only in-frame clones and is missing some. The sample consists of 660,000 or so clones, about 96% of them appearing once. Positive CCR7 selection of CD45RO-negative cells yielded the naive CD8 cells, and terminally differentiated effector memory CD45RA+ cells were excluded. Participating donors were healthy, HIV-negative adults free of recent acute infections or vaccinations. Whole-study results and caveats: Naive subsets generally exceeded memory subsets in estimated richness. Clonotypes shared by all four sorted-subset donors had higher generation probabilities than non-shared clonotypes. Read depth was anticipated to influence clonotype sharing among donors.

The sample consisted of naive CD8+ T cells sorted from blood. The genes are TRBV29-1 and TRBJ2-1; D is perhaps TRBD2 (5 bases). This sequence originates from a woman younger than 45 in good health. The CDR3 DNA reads TGCAGCGTTGTGTCGGTAACAACTAGCTCCTACAATGAGCAGTTCTTC. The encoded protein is CSVVSVTTSSYNEQFF.